Below, 7 T cell receptor beta chains from the same sample are listed, as sequenced in a study of multiple sclerosis patients with progressive multifocal leukoencephalopathy. Some clones are missing from TCRdb's copy, which holds only in-frame ones; the method was immunoSEQ multiplex PCR. This sample yields more than 30,000 clones, of which roughly 89% are seen a single time; about 5.7% belongs to the top ten. Time point noted: time of PML onset. Source: PBMCs, taken from a patient treated with natalizumab. All receptors derive from a woman in her thirties or forties with progressive multifocal leukoencephalopathy.

V and J are TRBV2 and TRBJ1-2; a weak D match, TRBD1 (6 bases). From germline, CDR1 is SNHLY and CDR2 FYNNEI. V lost 7 bases and J 0 bases, leaving 15 bases between the germline ends. This CDR3 region has 15 residues. Written as DNA, the CDR3 is TGTGCCAGCACCAGGACGGGGGCAGCTAACTATGGCTACACCTTC. This encodes CASTRTGAANYGYTF.

The chain links TRBV7-2 to TRBJ2-7; the match to TRBD1 covers 8 bases. The CDR3 has 16 amino acids. Germline CDR1 reads SGHTA; CDR2 reads FQGNSA. Losses at the gene ends were 5 bases for V and 2 bases for J; bases not matched to a gene: 11. CDR3 DNA sequence: TGTGCCAGCAGCAGGCAGCCGGACAGGGACCCCTACGAGCAGTACTTC. Its translation: CASSRQPDRDPYEQYF. Together with reference TRBV7-2 and TRBJ2-7, the CDR3 gives the full variable domain: GAGVSQSPSNKVTEKGKDVELRCDPISGHTALYWYRQSLGQGLEFLIYFQGNSAPDKSGLPSDRFSAERTGGSVSTLTIQRTQQEDSAVYLCASSRQPDRDPYEQYFGPGTRLTVT.

In its sample, this clone was seen a few times. J is TRBJ1-1 and V is TRBV7-9; 7 positions match TRBD1. V shed 3 bases, J shed 5 bases, and the junction held 3 bases outside the gene matches. CDR3 length: 13 residues. Germline CDR1 SEHNR, CDR2 FQNEAQ (reference sequence). CDR3: CASSLGQKTEAFF. In nucleotides, the CDR3 is TGTGCCAGCAGCTTGGGACAGAAGACTGAAGCTTTCTTT.

The V call is TRBV18, the J call TRBJ1-5; 10 bases map to TRBD1. This CDR3 comprises 17 residues. The ends lost 5 bases at V and 2 bases at J; junction bases unmatched: 9. Per the germline V gene, CDR1 is KGHSH and CDR2 is LQKENI. CDR3: CASSLTGGIVGNQPQHF. The CDR3 region has the DNA TGTGCCAGCTCATTGACAGGGGGCATCGTTGGCAATCAGCCCCAGCATTTT.

This chain connects TRBV13 to TRBJ1-1; 7 bases align to TRBD1. Germline V gives CDR1 PRHDT, CDR2 FYEKMQ (reference sequence). This CDR3 comprises 15 residues. V was clipped by 0 bases and J by 4 bases; unmatched bases: 5. This chain's CDR3 is CASSLGAGGITEAFF. The CDR3 DNA follows: TGTGCCAGCAGCTTAGGGGCAGGGGGTATCACTGAAGCTTTCTTT.

The J gene is TRBJ1-3, the V gene TRBV4-1; a weak D match, TRBD1 (5 bases). This CDR3 is 16 amino acids long. V lost 1 base, J lost 0 bases, and 10 bases lay in between. Germline values: CDR1 MGHRA, CDR2 YSYEKL. As DNA, the CDR3 is TGCGCCAGCAGCCAAGGTACGACAGTCTCTGGAAACACCATATATTTT. Residues: CASSQGTTVSGNTIYF.

V gene TRBV7-3 combines with J gene TRBJ2-2; no firm D call. CDR1 is SGHTA and CDR2 is FQGTGA in the germline V gene. This CDR3 has 14 amino acids. V lost 5 bases to trimming and J lost 7 bases, with 14 bases between them. The CDR3 DNA reads TGTGCCAGCAGCCCGTCGAGTGCGGTCGGGGAGCTGTTTTTT. The encoded protein is CASSPSSAVGELFF.